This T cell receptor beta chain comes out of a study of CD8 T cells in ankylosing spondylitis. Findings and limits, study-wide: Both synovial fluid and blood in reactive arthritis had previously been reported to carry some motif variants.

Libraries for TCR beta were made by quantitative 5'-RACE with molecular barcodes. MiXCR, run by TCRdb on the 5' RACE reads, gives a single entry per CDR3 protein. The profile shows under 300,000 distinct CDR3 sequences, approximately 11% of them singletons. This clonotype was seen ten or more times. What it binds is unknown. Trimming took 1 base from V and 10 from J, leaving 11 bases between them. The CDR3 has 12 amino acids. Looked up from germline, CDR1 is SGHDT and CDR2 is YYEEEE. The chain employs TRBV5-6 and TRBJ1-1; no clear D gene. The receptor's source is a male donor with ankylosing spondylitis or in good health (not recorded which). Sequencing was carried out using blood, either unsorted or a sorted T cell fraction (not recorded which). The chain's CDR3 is CASSLLRAPAFF. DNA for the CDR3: TGTGCCAGCAGCTTGCTCCGGGCCCCAGCTTTCTTT. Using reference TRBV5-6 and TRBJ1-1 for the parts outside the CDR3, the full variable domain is DAGVTQSPTHLIKTRGQQVTLRCSPKSGHDTVSWYQQALGQGPQFIFQYYEEEERQRGNFPDRFSGHQFPNYSSELNVNALLLGDSALYLCASSLLRAPAFFGQGTRLTVV.